The 8 T cell receptor beta chains below all came from one sample that was sequenced in a study of radiotherapy plus CTLA-4 blockade in lung cancer. Generated by immunoSEQ multiplex PCR, the TCRdb table keeps only in-frame clones and is missing some. The sample has under 95,000 clones, about 78% seen once. Material: peripheral blood, obtained from a patient treated with radiotherapy plus ipilimumab. Receptors originate from a human donor with non-small cell lung cancer whose response to radiotherapy plus ipilimumab could not be evaluated. Some clones in this sample may be carry-over from other donors' samples.

The chain is built from TRBV4-1 and TRBJ1-2; possibly TRBD1 for D (5 bases). CDR3 length: 14 residues. Germline V CDR1 and CDR2: MGHRA, YSYEKL. V was cut by 0 bases and J by 8 bases, with 13 bases left in between. The CDR3 nucleotides are TGCGCCAGCAGCCAAGATGCCAGGGATGAGGGCTACACCTTC. Translation gives CASSQDARDEGYTF.

DNA of the CDR3: TGTGCCAGCAGTGTCAGAGGGCGGGGGGGCACCGGGGAGCTGTTTTTT. It codes for CASSVRGRGGTGELFF. V usage is TRBV25-1 and J usage is TRBJ2-2, with 9 bases lining up with TRBD2. This CDR3 region has 16 residues. The trim removed 4 bases at V and 4 bases at J, leaving 7 bases unmatched. Germline assignment: CDR1 MGHDK and CDR2 SYGVNS.

The V gene is TRBV7-8, the J gene TRBJ2-3; TRBD1 matches at 7 bases. The ends lost 0 bases at V and 0 bases at J; junction bases unmatched: 9. The CDR3 spans 18 residues. Germline V gives CDR1 SGHVS, CDR2 FQNEAQ. CDR3 sequence reads: CASSLAQRGTASTDTQYF. The CDR3 nucleotides are TGTGCCAGCAGCTTAGCGCAGAGGGGGACAGCTAGCACAGATACGCAGTATTTT.

This clone occurred a few times. The chain recombines TRBV5-1 with TRBJ1-2, with no clear D. The germline V gene encodes CDR1 SGHRS and CDR2 YFSETQ. The germline V and J ends were trimmed by 7 bases and 8 bases, with 15 bases remaining between them. There are 12 residues in the CDR3. Written as DNA, the CDR3 is TGCGCCAGCCGTCCCGAGGGAGGCGGCTACACCTTC. Translated: CASRPEGGGYTF.

The genes are TRBV18 and TRBJ2-5, with D possibly matching TRBD2 (5 bases). With 0 bases removed from V and 5 bases from J, the gap between germline ends came to 10 bases. The germline V gene has CDR1 KGHSH and CDR2 LQKENI. This CDR3 spans 14 amino acids. The CDR3 loop reads CASSPPASGETQYF. The CDR3 DNA follows: TGTGCCAGCTCACCACCGGCGAGCGGTGAGACCCAGTACTTC.

J is TRBJ1-4 and V is TRBV7-2; D is possibly TRBD1 (5 bases). The CDR3 totals 14 residues. Germline V lookup: CDR1 SGHTA, CDR2 FQGNSA. Trimming removed 5 bases at V and 7 bases at J, with 14 bases between. The CDR3 is CASSRDSRGEKLFF. As DNA, the CDR3 is TGTGCCAGCAGCCGGGACTCGAGGGGTGAAAAACTGTTTTTT.

V gene TRBV6-5 combines with J gene TRBJ2-1; 7 positions agree with TRBD1. Trimming removed 0 bases from V and 2 bases from J; junction bases left unmatched: 4. The germline V gene encodes CDR1 MNHEY and CDR2 SVGAGI. The CDR3 loop spans 16 amino acids. The CDR3 DNA reads as TGTGCCAGCAGTTACTCTTCGACAGGGACCTACAATGAGCAGTTCTTC. It is translated as CASSYSSTGTYNEQFF.

The chain employs TRBV28 and TRBJ2-4; possibly TRBD1 for D (6 bases). Trimming took off 6 bases at V and 1 base at J, with 13 bases between the two ends. The CDR3 sequence is 15 residues long. Germline-derived CDR1 and CDR2 are MDHEN and SYDVKM. Here the CDR3 DNA reads TGTGCCAGCAGCCCGGGCGGACAGGCCAAAAACATTCAGTACTTC. It codes for CASSPGGQAKNIQYF.